The 18 T cell receptor beta chains presented below share a single source sample, sequenced in a study of blood T cell repertoires in COVID-19. The assay was immunoSEQ multiplex PCR, and TCRdb's table has in-frame clones only and misses some. The sample includes 400,000 or so clones, 90% of them seen just once. Input material: PBMCs or T cells enriched from blood (not recorded which). The receptor set was obtained from a man aged 18 to 29 who had recovered from COVID-19.

The J gene is TRBJ2-1, the V gene TRBV5-1; TRBD2 matches 10 bases. The CDR3 is made up of 15 amino acids. Germline V gene sequence: CDR1 SGHRS, CDR2 YFSETQ. With 5 bases clipped from V and 2 bases from J, the junction kept 4 bases outside the gene matches. The CDR3 loop is CASRKLAGTYNEQFF. The CDR3 DNA reads as TGCGCCAGCAGGAAACTAGCGGGGACCTACAATGAGCAGTTCTTC.

This rearrangement joins TRBV3-1 (or the pseudogene TRBV3-2) to TRBJ2-1, with D uncertain. V was clipped by 4 bases and J by 5 bases, with 9 bases between them. The CDR3 extends over 13 amino acids. In germline, CDR1 is LGHDT, CDR2 YNNKEL (reference sequence). Written as DNA, the CDR3 is TGTGCCAGCAGCCTGGAGAAGAACAATGAGCAGTTCTTC. Its translation: CASSLEKNNEQFF.

This sequence joins TRBV12-3 or TRBV12-4 and TRBJ1-2; D is undetermined. The CDR3 is 13 amino acids. The V and J ends lost 4 bases and 8 bases respectively, with 14 bases between them. DNA for the CDR3: TGTGCCAGCAGTTCGGCCCCCCCGGGGGGCTACACCTTC. Amino acids: CASSSAPPGGYTF.

The table lists this clone with a few counts. The chain carries TRBV7-3 and TRBJ2-7; TRBD2 aligns across 9 bases. Germline CDR1 SGHTA, CDR2 FQGTGA. The CDR3 is made up of 13 amino acids. Germline trimming cut 2 bases from V and 6 bases from J; bases unmatched to any gene: 2. CDR3 in amino acids: CASSLASGAEQYF. The CDR3 DNA reads as TGTGCCAGCAGCTTAGCTAGCGGGGCCGAGCAGTACTTC.

This rearrangement joins TRBV6-1 to TRBJ1-5; tentative D call: TRBD1 (5 bases). Trimming removed 2 bases at V and 8 bases at J, with 22 bases between. Germline loops: CDR1 MNHNS, CDR2 SASEGT. This CDR3 is 17 amino acids long. The CDR3 region is CASSEHLVVAQGKPQHF. The CDR3 region has the DNA TGTGCCAGCAGTGAACATCTGGTGGTCGCCCAGGGAAAGCCCCAGCATTTT.

The chain combines TRBV2 with TRBJ1-6; TRBD1 matches 8 bases. From germline, CDR1 is SNHLY and CDR2 FYNNEI. The CDR3 contains 15 residues. The V segment lost 5 bases and the J segment 6 bases; nucleotides outside the gene matches: 6. For the CDR3, the DNA is TGTGCCAGCAGTCCCGAAGGACAGGGTAATTCACCCCTCCACTTT. The encoded protein is CASSPEGQGNSPLHF.

The chain has TRBV7-2 and TRBJ1-2, with 11 nucleotides matching TRBD1. The CDR3 is 14 residues long. Germline CDR1 and CDR2: SGHTA and FQGNSA. V was clipped by 5 bases and J by 5 bases; unmatched bases: 4. Here the CDR3 reads CASSPGTGGYGYTF. DNA of the CDR3: TGTGCCAGCAGCCCCGGGACAGGGGGTTATGGCTACACCTTC.

The rearrangement links TRBV5-1 to TRBJ2-7; the match to TRBD2 covers 10 bases. The CDR3 extends over 15 amino acids. The ends lost 3 bases at V and 5 bases at J; junction bases unmatched: 8. CDR1 and CDR2 from the germline V gene are SGHRS and YFSETQ. DNA for the CDR3: TGCGCCAGCAGCTGGGGGACTAGCGTCCCCGACGAGCAGTACTTC. Translated: CASSWGTSVPDEQYF.

The chain has TRBV27 and TRBJ1-4; D remains ambiguous. The ends were cut back, 2 bases at V and 8 bases at J, with 12 bases in the middle. The length of the CDR3 is 14 residues. Germline assignment: CDR1 MNHEY and CDR2 SMNVEV (reference sequence). Here the CDR3 reads CASSLRTEGEKLFF. DNA for the CDR3: TGTGCCAGCAGTTTACGGACTGAGGGCGAAAAACTGTTTTTT.

V usage is TRBV27 and J usage is TRBJ2-7, with 7 bases fitting TRBD1. J gave up 2 bases and V 4 bases, and 2 bases lay outside the gene matches. The CDR3 is 13 amino acids. Germline CDR1 is MNHEY and CDR2 is SMNVEV (reference sequence). The CDR3 DNA follows: TGTGCCAGCAGTTATGGGACAGCCTACGAGCAGTACTTC. This sequence encodes CASSYGTAYEQYF.

The chain has TRBV27 and TRBJ2-1; D gene ambiguous. The CDR3 contains 13 residues. V gave up 5 bases and J gave up 10 bases, with 15 bases separating them. Per the germline V gene, CDR1 is MNHEY and CDR2 is SMNVEV (reference sequence). This chain's CDR3 is CASSVTSVREQFF. Written as DNA, the CDR3 is TGTGCCAGCAGTGTTACTTCAGTGCGGGAGCAGTTCTTC.

The sample holds one count of this clone. The chain uses TRBV30 and TRBJ1-5; D might be TRBD1 (5 bases). Germline values: CDR1 GTSNPN, CDR2 SVGIG (reference sequence). The CDR3 extends over 14 amino acids. V gave up 3 bases and J gave up 0 bases, with 9 bases separating them. CDR3 in DNA: TGTGCCTGGAGCCAGGGTTATAGCAATCAGCCCCAGCATTTT. As protein: CAWSQGYSNQPQHF.

The chain links TRBV13 to TRBJ2-1; TRBD1 matches at 10 bases. The ends lost 7 bases at V and 7 bases at J; junction bases unmatched: 10. The germline V gene encodes CDR1 PRHDT and CDR2 FYEKMQ (reference sequence). This CDR3 has 15 residues. In DNA form, the CDR3 reads TGTGCCAGCACGGTTTCGACAGGGGGCAGGAATGAGCAGTTCTTC. Amino acid sequence: CASTVSTGGRNEQFF.

The chain links TRBV29-1 to TRBJ2-7, with D possibly being TRBD2 (7 bases). The V and J ends lost 4 bases and 5 bases respectively, with 9 bases between them. Germline values: CDR1 SQVTM, CDR2 ANQGSEA. This CDR3 has 11 amino acids. The CDR3 sequence: CSVGGGHEQYF. Written as DNA, the CDR3 is TGCAGCGTTGGGGGGGGCCACGAGCAGTACTTC.

The chain employs TRBV4-1 and TRBJ1-2; D unresolved. Deletions cut 1 base from V and 0 bases from J, with 9 bases between. The germline V gene encodes CDR1 MGHRA and CDR2 YSYEKL. The CDR3 totals 15 residues. CDR3 nucleotides: TGCGCCAGCAGCCAAGTCTTCAGGACTAACTATGGCTACACCTTC. Protein sequence: CASSQVFRTNYGYTF.

This clone was counted ten times or more. J is TRBJ2-4 and V is TRBV11-2, with 7 nucleotides matching TRBD1. The CDR3 contains 17 residues. V was clipped by 4 bases and J by 0 bases; unmatched bases: 9. In germline, CDR1 is SGHAT, CDR2 FQNNGV. The CDR3: CASSSTPGTEAKNIQYF. DNA of the CDR3: TGTGCCAGCAGCTCAACCCCCGGGACAGAAGCCAAAAACATTCAGTACTTC.

This clone was seen a single time. The CDR3 spells CASSNGLAGAANTGELFF. For the CDR3, the DNA is TGTGCCAGCAGCAATGGACTAGCGGGGGCCGCGAACACCGGGGAGCTGTTTTTT. The chain carries TRBV5-5 and TRBJ2-2; 13 positions agree with TRBD2. This CDR3 is built from 18 residues. J gave up 0 bases and V 4 bases, and 6 bases lay outside the gene matches. Germline V CDR1 and CDR2: SGHKS, YYEKEE (reference sequence).

This chain uses TRBV13 with TRBJ1-5; D may be TRBD1 (6 bases). This CDR3 contains 14 residues. The V gene lost 5 bases and the J gene lost 4 bases, with 12 bases spanning the gap. Germline CDR1 is PRHDT and CDR2 is FYEKMQ (reference sequence). The CDR3 DNA reads TGTGCCAGCAGCCAGGGGTCGGGAAATCAGCCCCAGCATTTT. It codes for CASSQGSGNQPQHF.